The T cell receptor beta chain under discussion was sequenced for a study of beta chain features in type 1 diabetes. About the research overall: The examined sorted cells totaled about 98 million across samples. Regarding the study as a whole: All four CD4+ subsets from Type 1 diabetes patients carried moderately but significantly shorter TCRB CDR3s. Whatever favoring of shorter templates PCR might show would apply equally to patients and controls.

On this clone itself: No antigen is known for it.

The germline V and J ends were trimmed by 0 bases and 0 bases, with 10 bases remaining between them. Germline V gene sequence: CDR1 SGDLS, CDR2 YYNGEE. The CDR3 consists of 15 residues. The sequenced template was cDNA made from the entire isolated RNA. Profiled with immunoSEQ multiplex PCR; TCRdb holds only in-frame clones, not every one. Of about 120,000 clones listed, approximately 16% are singletons. The receptor was derived from a man aged 25-45 years with type 1 diabetes. The sample consisted of central memory CD4+ T cells from blood. The V gene is TRBV9, the J gene TRBJ2-7, with D perhaps TRBD1 or TRBD2 (5 bases each). CDR3 in amino acids: CASSVGDASSYEQYF. The CDR3 coding sequence is TGTGCCAGCAGCGTAGGGGACGCAAGCTCCTACGAGCAGTACTTC.